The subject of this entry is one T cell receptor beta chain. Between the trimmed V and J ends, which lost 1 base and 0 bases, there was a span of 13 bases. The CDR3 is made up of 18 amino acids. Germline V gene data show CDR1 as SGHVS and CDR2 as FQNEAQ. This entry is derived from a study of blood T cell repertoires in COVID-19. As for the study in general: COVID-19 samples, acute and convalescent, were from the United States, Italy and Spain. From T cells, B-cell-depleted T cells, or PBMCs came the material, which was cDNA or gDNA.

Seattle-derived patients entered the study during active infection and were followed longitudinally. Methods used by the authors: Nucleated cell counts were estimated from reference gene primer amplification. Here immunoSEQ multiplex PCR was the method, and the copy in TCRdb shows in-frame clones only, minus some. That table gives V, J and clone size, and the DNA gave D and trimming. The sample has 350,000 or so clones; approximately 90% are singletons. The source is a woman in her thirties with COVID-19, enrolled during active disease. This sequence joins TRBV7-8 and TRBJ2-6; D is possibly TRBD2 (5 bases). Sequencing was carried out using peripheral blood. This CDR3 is CASSLESGGFSGANVLTF. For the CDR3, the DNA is TGTGCCAGCAGCTTAGAGAGCGGCGGTTTCTCTGGGGCCAACGTCCTGACTTTC.